This T cell receptor beta chain was recorded in a study of ipilimumab plus nivolumab after autologous stem cell transplantation (dated by TCRdb to the early 2020s). Looking at the study overall: Trial patients received a median of roughly 5 ipilimumab doses and fewer than 10 nivolumab doses. Patients with high-risk diffuse large B cell lymphoma, mature T cell lymphoma, or multiple myeloma undergoing autologous transplant were enrolled in the trial. The intent-to-treat population of the trial consisted of under 40 patients.

Overall study outcomes, separate from this receptor: The authors concluded that combined checkpoint inhibition appeared tolerable when used as consolidation after transplant. The authors stated that profiles of the T cell receptor repertoire, regulatory T cell phenotype and gut microbiota provided a biologic rationale for studying this approach further.

Starting 14 to 28 days after the autologous transplant, patients began checkpoint therapy, which included ipilimumab at 1 mg/kg intravenously on day 1 of selected weeks. Patients received nivolumab at 3 mg/kg intravenously on day 1 of weeks 1, 4, 7, 10, and every two weeks through week 26. Combined checkpoint inhibition with ipilimumab and nivolumab as consolidation after autologous stem cell transplantation was tested in a Phase Ib clinical trial. CDR1 is given as MDHEN and CDR2 as SYDVKM, both from the germline V gene. From V the trimming removes 5 bases and from J it removes 0 bases, while the gene matches leave 9 bases of the junction unaccounted for. The CDR3 sequence holds 18 residues, the cysteine and phenylalanine included. The CDR3 DNA has 54 bases and is translated from base 1. As concerns this clone: The antigen it binds to is not known. No qualities accompany the bases; no much larger clone lies one base away.

Libraries were constructed by the immunoSEQ multiplex PCR assay. TCRdb re-hosts the immuneACCESS table, in-frame sequences only. Its copies lack some clones; in the studies checked, an unresolved V gene accounts for under half of them, and the cause for the rest is not known. The sample includes about 3,100 clones, with about 80% observed a single time. Roughly a tenth of the sample belongs to the ten largest clones. The material sequenced was PBMCs, taken in a trial of ipilimumab plus nivolumab as post-transplant consolidation. The chain couples TRBV28 to TRBJ1-6; 8 middle bases align to TRBD1. The sequence was collected from a male donor with primary mediastinal lymphoma. CDR3 protein: CASSLGTGRASYNSPLHF. The base sequence is TGTGCCAGCAGTCTCGGGACAGGTCGCGCCTCCTATAATTCACCCCTCCACTTT.